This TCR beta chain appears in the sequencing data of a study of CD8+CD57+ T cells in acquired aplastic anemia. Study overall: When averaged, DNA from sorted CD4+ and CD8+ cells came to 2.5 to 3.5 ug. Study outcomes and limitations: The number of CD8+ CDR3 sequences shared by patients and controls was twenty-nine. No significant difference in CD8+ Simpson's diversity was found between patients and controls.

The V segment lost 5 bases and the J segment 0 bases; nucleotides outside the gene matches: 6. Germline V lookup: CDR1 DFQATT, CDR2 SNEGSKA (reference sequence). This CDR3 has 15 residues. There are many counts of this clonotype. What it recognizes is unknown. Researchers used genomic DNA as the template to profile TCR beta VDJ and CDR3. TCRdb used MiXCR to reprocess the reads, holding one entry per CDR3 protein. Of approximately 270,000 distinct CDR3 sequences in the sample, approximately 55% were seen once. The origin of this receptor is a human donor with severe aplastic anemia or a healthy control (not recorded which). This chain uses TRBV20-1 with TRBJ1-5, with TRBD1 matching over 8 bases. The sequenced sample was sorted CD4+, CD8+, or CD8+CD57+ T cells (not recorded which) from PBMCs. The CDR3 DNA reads TGCAGTGCTCTACCCGGACAGGGTAGCAATCAGCCCCAGCATTTT. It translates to CSALPGQGSNQPQHF.